Shown below are 23 T cell receptor beta chains from a single sample sequenced in a study of regulatory T cells in long-lasting Graves disease. Time point noted: newly diagnosed GD, antithyroid drugs for less than 3 months. PBMC-derived RNA was used for the TCR library. In building TCR beta libraries, iRepertoire HTBI primers were used together with Arm-PCR of CDR3 regions. TCRdb called the multiplex PCR reads again in MiXCR, with one record for every CDR3 protein. The sample contains 450,000 to 700,000 distinct CDR3 sequences, approximately 13% of which appear only once. This sample also appeared in a second study, on T cells in Graves' hyperthyroidism and ophthalmopathy.

Specimen: peripheral blood mononuclear cells (PBMCs), collected at new diagnosis, from a patient treated with antithyroid drugs. The receptors derive from a man aged 25-40 years with Graves disease.

The chain is built from TRBV6-2 or TRBV6-3 and TRBJ1-1, with D hard to call. This CDR3 is 14 amino acids long. Germline V gene sequence: CDR1 MNHEY, CDR2 SVGEGT. V was pared by 6 bases and J by 6 bases, with 17 bases between. CDR3 DNA: TGTGCCAGCAGACTCCTCCGGAGGGAGGCTGAAGCTTTCTTT. It specifies CASRLLRREAEAFF.

This clonotype was detected only a few times. This CDR3 reads CSASRTPDTQYF. The CDR3 nucleotides read TGCAGTGCTAGTCGGACGCCAGATACGCAGTATTTT. The chain recombines TRBV20-1 with TRBJ2-3; D not certain. Germline CDR1 is DFQATT and CDR2 is SNEGSKA (reference sequence). The CDR3 is made up of 12 amino acids. V was pared by 3 bases and J by 4 bases, with 8 bases between.

This clonotype appeared many times. This chain links TRBV20-1 with TRBJ2-3; D tentatively fits TRBD1 or TRBD2 (6 bases each). The CDR3 is 14 amino acids. From germline, CDR1 is DFQATT and CDR2 SNEGSKA (reference sequence). Deletions cut 6 bases from V and 5 bases from J, with 18 bases between. Here the CDR3 reads CSAWRGIWGDTQYF. In DNA form, the CDR3 reads TGCAGTGCGTGGAGGGGGATCTGGGGAGATACGCAGTATTTT.

The gene calls are TRBV15 and TRBJ1-1; 11 bases are shared with TRBD1. The V gene end was trimmed by 1 base and the J gene end by 6 bases; junction bases not matched to a gene: 7. Germline CDR1 is LNHNV and CDR2 is YYDKDF (reference sequence). This CDR3 comprises 16 residues. CDR3 nucleotide sequence: TGTGCCACCAGCAGAGGAGGGACAGGGGGGATGGCTGAAGCTTTCTTT. It codes for CATSRGGTGGMAEAFF.

The chain couples TRBV20-1 to TRBJ2-7; unclear D gene. CDR1 and CDR2 (germline): DFQATT, SNEGSKA (reference sequence). Trimming left V 1 base short and J 0 bases short, with 13 bases between. There are 15 residues in the CDR3. The CDR3 loop reads CSARGSPLSSYEQYF. CDR3 DNA sequence: TGCAGTGCTAGAGGGTCCCCCCTTAGCTCCTACGAGCAGTACTTC.

The gene calls are TRBV29-1 and TRBJ2-5; the D call may be TRBD1 or TRBD2 (5 bases each). Looked up from germline, CDR1 is SQVTM and CDR2 is ANQGSEA. V was pared by 3 bases and J by 5 bases, with 13 bases between. This CDR3 has 13 amino acids. CDR3 bases: TGCAGCGTTGATACGGGACCCCTGGAGACCCAGTACTTC. As protein: CSVDTGPLETQYF.

This clonotype came up once. A read error may be the cause here, since a much bigger clone is one base away. The gene calls are TRBV20-1 and TRBJ2-1; 11 nucleotides agree with TRBD2. The J call may be wrong; the DNA end is better matched by TRBJ2-5. Per the germline V gene, CDR1 is DFQATT and CDR2 is SNEGSKA (reference sequence). This CDR3 is built from 18 residues. CDR3 residues: CSAVLSGRARGGQETQYF. The CDR3 bases are TGCAGTGCTGTCCTTAGCGGGAGGGCAAGAGGGGGTCAAGAGACCCAGTACTTC.

This clonotype has ten or more counts. V is TRBV5-1 and J is TRBJ1-1; 9 positions match TRBD1. Germline V lookup: CDR1 SGHRS, CDR2 YFSETQ. Trimming at V came to 5 bases and at J to 4 bases, leaving 3 bases not matched to a gene. The CDR3 is 13 amino acids. The CDR3 spells CASRRQGVTEAFF. CDR3 nucleotides: TGCGCCAGCAGAAGACAGGGGGTCACTGAAGCTTTCTTT.

Comments on this clonotype: A read error may be the cause here, since a much bigger clone is one base away. This chain uses TRBV28 with TRBJ2-7; D possibly uses TRBD1 or TRBD2 (6 bases each). V was trimmed by 6 bases and J by 3 bases, leaving 12 bases between them. The CDR3 loop spans 13 amino acids. Germline CDR1 MDHEN, CDR2 SYDVKM. In DNA, the CDR3 is TGTGCCAGCAGAACACAGGGACTCTACGAGCAGTACTTC. Protein sequence: CASRTQGLYEQYF.

This clonotype has just a few counts. The chain combines TRBV18 with TRBJ1-3; tentative D call: TRBD1 (5 bases). This CDR3 is built from 16 residues. The germline V and J ends were trimmed by 0 bases and 2 bases, with 11 bases remaining between them. Germline V gene sequence: CDR1 KGHSH, CDR2 LQKENI. The CDR3 here is CASSPPGRDAGNTIYF. In DNA, the CDR3 is TGTGCCAGCTCACCACCGGGCAGGGATGCTGGAAACACCATATATTTT.

Concerning this clonotype: The junction does not match germline at one end; this may be a read error. V is TRBV3-1 and J is TRBJ2-1; weak D call: TRBD2 (5 bases). The germline CDR1 and CDR2 sequences are LGHDT and YNNKEL (reference sequence). The CDR3 covers 13 residues. The CDR3 protein is CASSQAISVGLRF. CDR3 DNA sequence: TGTGCCAGCAGCCAAGCCATCTCGGTCGGACTTCGATTC.

Ten or more counts support this clonotype. The chain combines TRBV5-1 with TRBJ2-1; TRBD1 matches 7 bases. The V segment lost 4 bases and the J segment 9 bases; nucleotides outside the gene matches: 16. CDR1 and CDR2 (germline): SGHRS, YFSETQ. The CDR3 extends over 16 amino acids. The chain's CDR3 is CASSPGGTAANTEQFF. The CDR3 DNA reads TGCGCCAGCAGCCCCGGTGGGACAGCAGCGAACACTGAGCAGTTCTTC.

This clonotype came up a few times. The J gene is TRBJ2-7, the V gene TRBV4-1; D ambiguous. Germline lookup yields CDR1 MGHRA and CDR2 YSYEKL. V was clipped by 1 base and J by 2 bases, with 9 bases between them. This CDR3 has 14 amino acids. The CDR3 here is CASSQAASAYEQYF. The CDR3 region has the DNA TGCGCCAGCAGCCAAGCAGCTTCCGCCTACGAGCAGTACTTC.

This clonotype was detected a few times. Mismatch with germline at one junction end may stem from a read error. The chain is built from TRBV5-1 and TRBJ2-3; 7 bases map to TRBD2. The CDR3 runs 17 residues. Germline loops: CDR1 SGHRS, CDR2 YFSETQ. The CDR3 DNA reads as TGCGCCAGCAGTTTGGAGCTTGCGGGAGTCGGCACAGATACGCAGTATTTT. It translates to CASSLELAGVGTDTQYF.

V and J are TRBV11-2 and TRBJ1-2; 7 nucleotides match TRBD1. The CDR3 has 14 amino acids. With 8 bases clipped from V and 3 bases from J, the junction kept 9 bases outside the gene matches. Germline CDR1 SGHAT, CDR2 FQNNGV. The CDR3 DNA is TGTGCCAGCCCTGTCTGGACAGGATACTATGGCTACACCTTC. The encoded protein is CASPVWTGYYGYTF.

Ten or more counts support this clonotype. The J gene is TRBJ2-7, the V gene TRBV2; no firm D call. CDR3 length equals 15 residues. V lost 10 bases, J lost 0 bases, and 19 bases lay in between. The germline V gene encodes CDR1 SNHLY and CDR2 FYNNEI. CDR3 DNA: TGTGCCATAGAGGCTTCGACTCAAGACTCCTACGAGCAGTACTTC. As protein: CAIEASTQDSYEQYF.

The chain combines TRBV7-3 with TRBJ1-6; D may be TRBD1 (5 bases). Germline CDR1 SGHTA, CDR2 FQGTGA. This CDR3 has 12 amino acids. The V end lost 6 bases, the J end lost 7 bases, and 7 bases lay between the germline ends. This CDR3 is CASSEGNSPLHF. Written as DNA, the CDR3 is TGTGCCAGCAGTGAGGGGAATTCACCCCTCCACTTT.

This clonotype was seen repeatedly, ten times or more. The chain joins TRBV19 to TRBJ2-1; maybe TRBD1 (6 bases). The CDR3 covers 14 residues. Germline V gene lookup returns CDR1 LNHDA and CDR2 SQIVND (reference sequence). V was cut by 4 bases and J by 6 bases, with 13 bases left in between. In nucleotides, the CDR3 is TGTGCCAGTAGTACCTGGGAACAGGGCAATGAGCAGTTCTTC. This sequence encodes CASSTWEQGNEQFF.

A note on this clonotype: A read error is possible here, since a much larger clone lies one base away. The chain carries TRBV29-1 and TRBJ2-5; either TRBD1 or TRBD2 may supply D (6 bases each). The CDR3 is 13 residues long. Germline V gives CDR1 SQVTM, CDR2 ANQGSEA. CDR3 region: CSAEEGGAETQYF. In nucleotides, the CDR3 is TGCAGCGCTGAAGAGGGGGGCGCGGAGACCCAGTACTTC. The variable domain in full, with the rest retrieved from reference TRBV29-1 and TRBJ2-5, is SAVISQKPSRDICQRGTSLTIQCQVDSQVTMMFWYRQQPGQSLTLIATANQGSEATYESGFVIDKFPISRPNLTFSTLTVSNMSPEDSSIYLCSAEEGGAETQYFGPGTRLLVL.

J is TRBJ2-1 and V is TRBV7-9; 12 bases agree with TRBD2. This CDR3 contains 13 residues. The germline V gene has CDR1 SEHNR and CDR2 FQNEAQ (reference sequence). For the CDR3, the DNA is TGTGTCACCGGGACTAGCGGGCACAATGAGCAGTTCTTC. Protein sequence: CVTGTSGHNEQFF.

The chain combines TRBV3-1 with TRBJ2-2, with a tentative D call TRBD2 (5 bases). With 2 bases removed from V and 7 bases from J, the gap between germline ends came to 8 bases. The CDR3 length is 13 residues. Germline V gene sequence: CDR1 LGHDT, CDR2 YNNKEL (reference sequence). The CDR3 protein is CASSQPSGGELFF. CDR3 DNA: TGTGCCAGCAGCCAACCGAGCGGCGGGGAGCTGTTTTTT.

In the case of this clonotype: A read error is possible here, since a much larger clone lies one base away. J is TRBJ2-7 and V is TRBV12-3 or TRBV12-4, with TRBD2 as a possible D gene (7 bases). The CDR3 sequence is 15 residues long. Trimming removed 6 bases at V and 6 bases at J, with 21 bases between. Written as DNA, the CDR3 is TGTGCCAGCAGCCCCGGAGGGACGGGGGGCTTCGAGCAGTACTTC. This codes for CASSPGGTGGFEQYF.

In this sample, this clonotype turned up many times. The J gene is TRBJ2-1, the V gene TRBV18, with D hard to call. V was shortened by 1 base and J by 5 bases, with 6 bases between the two germline ends. The CDR3 runs 13 residues. Germline CDR1 KGHSH, CDR2 LQKENI. CDR3 nucleotide sequence: TGTGCCAGCTCACCACTAGACCACAATGAGCAGTTCTTC. Translating it yields CASSPLDHNEQFF. Full variable domain (outside the CDR3, taken from reference TRBV18 and TRBJ2-1): NAGVMQNPRHLVRRRGQEARLRCSPMKGHSHVYWYRQLPEEGLKFMVYLQKENIIDESGMPKERFSAEFPKEGPSILRIQQVVRGDSAAYFCASSPLDHNEQFFGPGTRLTVL.